The 8 T cell receptor beta chains below all came from one sample that was sequenced in a study of cytomegalovirus exposure and HLA in healthy donors. 60 Vbeta and 13 Jbeta primers were used in PCR. Clones were read by immunoSEQ multiplex PCR, and TCRdb kept only the in-frame ones, dropping some. The sample lists fewer than 250,000 clones, 79% occurring once. The sequenced sample consisted of PBMCs. The receptor source for this set is a woman aged 50 to 65 in good health and CMV-seronegative.

Written as DNA, the CDR3 is TGTGCCAGCAGCGTCTTACAGAACACCGGGGAGCTGTTTTTT. Translating it yields CASSVLQNTGELFF. The chain uses TRBV9 and TRBJ2-2, with no clear D. The CDR3 totals 14 residues. Germline loops: CDR1 SGDLS, CDR2 YYNGEE. The germline V and J ends were trimmed by 2 bases and 1 base, with 6 bases remaining between them.

V gene TRBV29-1 combines with J gene TRBJ1-2, with 9 bases aligning to TRBD1. J lost 4 bases, V lost 3 bases, and 3 bases had no gene match. The CDR3 extends over 13 amino acids. Germline loops: CDR1 SQVTM, CDR2 ANQGSEA. The CDR3 nucleotides are TGCAGCGTTGAGGGACAGGGTACCTATGGCTACACCTTC. Translated: CSVEGQGTYGYTF.

The chain links TRBV10-3 to TRBJ2-7; perhaps TRBD1 as D (6 bases). CDR3 length: 12 residues. The V end was cut by 10 bases, the J end by 2 bases, with 12 bases between. CDR1 ENHRY and CDR2 SYGVKD come from the germline V gene. CDR3 DNA sequence: TGTGCCACTCAGGACAGCCCCTACGAGCAGTACTTC. As protein: CATQDSPYEQYF.

The chain links TRBV7-2 to TRBJ1-1, with 9 positions matching TRBD1. V lost 2 bases, J lost 6 bases, and 13 bases stayed unmatched. CDR1 is SGHTA and CDR2 is FQGNSA in the germline V gene. The CDR3 extends over 17 amino acids. The CDR3 coding sequence is TGTGCCAGCAGCTTATCGCCTACAGGGGGCAAGAGTGCTGAAGCTTTCTTT. This gives the protein CASSLSPTGGKSAEAFF.

Here the CDR3 reads CASSGPHRGRSPGHEQYF. The CDR3 nucleotides read TGTGCCAGCAGTGGGCCTCACAGGGGGCGATCCCCTGGACACGAGCAGTACTTC. The chain carries TRBV25-1 and TRBJ2-7; 9 bases line up with TRBD1. The CDR3 extends over 18 amino acids. Unmatched junction bases numbered 18, after V lost 4 bases and J lost 5 bases. The germline V gene encodes CDR1 MGHDK and CDR2 SYGVNS.

This clone was observed a single time. The genes are TRBV2 and TRBJ1-5; D is perhaps TRBD1 (6 bases). Germline V lookup: CDR1 SNHLY, CDR2 FYNNEI. V lost 7 bases to trimming and J lost 0 bases, with 13 bases between them. The CDR3 loop spans 15 amino acids. This chain's CDR3 is CASTTGGASNQPQHF. The CDR3 nucleotides are TGTGCCAGCACCACCGGGGGGGCTAGCAATCAGCCCCAGCATTTT.

The rearrangement uses TRBV5-4 and TRBJ1-1, with D possibly matching TRBD1 (5 bases). V lost 4 bases, J lost 6 bases, and 19 bases lay in between. The CDR3 sequence is 15 residues long. Per germline, CDR1 SGHNT and CDR2 YYREEE (reference sequence). The CDR3 DNA is TGTGCCAGCAGCCACCTGGGGAGGGGAGAGTCTGAAGCTTTCTTT. Translating it yields CASSHLGRGESEAFF.

The CDR3 sequence: CASSSQGGDNEQFF. In DNA, the CDR3 is TGTGCCAGCAGTTCTCAGGGAGGGGACAATGAGCAGTTCTTC. The chain carries TRBV6-6 and TRBJ2-1; TRBD2 aligns across 7 bases. Germline CDR1 and CDR2: MNHNY and SVGAGI (reference sequence). The V gene end was trimmed by 4 bases and the J gene end by 5 bases; junction bases not matched to a gene: 5. This CDR3 contains 14 residues.